This TCR beta chain was sequenced for a study of T cells after yellow fever vaccination. UMIs were added to TCR cDNA along with a universal primer site when it was made by 5'RACE template switching. From the 5' RACE reads, TCRdb called clonotypes with MiXCR, one entry per CDR3 protein. The sample lists hundreds of thousands of distinct CDR3 sequences; 9% to 15% were seen once. Germline assignment: CDR1 SGHRS and CDR2 YFSETQ. CDR3 size: 18 residues. V was cut by 0 bases and J by 0 bases, with 18 bases left in between. Study-wide results and caveats: Only a minor proportion of clonotypes was detected across both CD4 and CD8 compartments. A weaker secondary response peaked on day 5, the primary on day 15. Among primary-vaccination clones, most reappeared after the booster, at approximately 97% for CD4 and more than 85% for CD8.

As concerns this clonotype: The antigen is undetermined.

The genes are TRBV5-1 and TRBJ2-5; TRBD2 might be the D (7 bases). The sequence derives from a man aged 30 to 39 who received the YFV17D yellow fever vaccine. The sequences come from PBMCs, collected on the day of the yellow fever booster vaccination. CDR3 region: CASSLAFQGRGYQETQYF. Here the CDR3 DNA reads TGCGCCAGCAGCTTGGCCTTTCAGGGGCGGGGGTACCAAGAGACCCAGTACTTC.